This T cell receptor beta chain was sequenced for a study of blood T cell repertoires in COVID-19. TCRdb's table, derived via immunoSEQ multiplex PCR, lists solely in-frame clones and lacks some. The sample holds roughly 440,000 clones, around 88% seen once. CDR3 size: 15 residues. CDR1 and CDR2 (germline): LNHDA, SQIVND (reference sequence). V was cut by 5 bases and J by 2 bases, with 13 bases left in between. Enrollment of patients from Seattle took place during active infection, with longitudinal follow-up. This clonotype was obtained from a woman aged 45-65 years with COVID-19, enrolled during active disease. This chain joins TRBV19 and TRBJ1-3; D not resolved. Input material: peripheral blood. CDR3 bases: TGTGCCAGTAGTCGCCAGCGCTTTACTGGAAACACCATATATTTT. This codes for CASSRQRFTGNTIYF. Complete variable domain (other parts from reference TRBV19 and TRBJ1-3): DGGITQSPKYLFRKEGQNVTLSCEQNLNHDAMYWYRQDPGQGLRLIYYSQIVNDFQKGDIAEGYSVSREKKESFPLTVTSAQKNPTAFYLCASSRQRFTGNTIYFGEGSWLTVV.